The rows below give T cell receptor beta chains drawn from one sample of a study of T-cell memory formation after mild COVID-19. One entry per CDR3 protein, called by TCRdb with MiXCR from the 5' RACE reads. The top ten hold about a fifth of the sample, which has 300,000 to 400,000 distinct CDR3 sequences, around 15% seen once. The material sequenced was PBMCs or a T cell subset sorted from them (not recorded which). These receptors were taken from a man aged 18 to 30 who had mild COVID-19 (a few samples of this study predate the infection). Cell type and time point are not known. The CDR3 runs from the conserved cysteine through the conserved F or W. D genes are given only for firm matches. Not every row has a clone size; where given, it reads once, few, many or a size class.

CASSQGSGGADTQYF TGTGCCAGCAGCCAAGGGAGCGGGGGGGCAGATACGCAGTATTTT TRBJ2-3 15 TRBD2 many TRBV4-2
CASSLTGEGEKLFF TGCGCCAGCAGCTTAACAGGGGAGGGAGAAAAACTGTTTTTT TRBJ1-4 14 TRBD1 . TRBV5-1
CASSLEGFASTDTQYF TGTGCCAGCAGTTTGGAGGGCTTCGCTAGCACAGATACGCAGTATTTT TRBJ2-3 16 . . TRBV28
CASSLGGGDEKLFF TGTGCCAGCAGCTTAGGCGGGGGCGATGAAAAACTGTTTTTT TRBJ1-4 14 . few TRBV7-9
CASDQVGTEAFF TGTGCCAGTGACCAGGTAGGAACTGAAGCTTTCTTT TRBJ1-1 12 . . TRBV11-2
CASSSRQGGADTQYF TGTGCCAGCAGCTCGCGACAGGGGGGGGCAGATACGCAGTATTTT TRBJ2-3 15 TRBD1 few TRBV7-2
CSARRGVLNTEAFF TGCAGTGCTAGAAGGGGGGTGCTGAACACTGAAGCTTTCTTT TRBJ1-1 14 . . TRBV20-1
CASSLAGPQGGELFF TGTGCCAGCAGCTTGGCGGGACCCCAGGGCGGGGAGCTGTTTTTT TRBJ2-2 15 . many TRBV7-3
CASSFRIDSTDTQYF TGCGCCAGCAGCTTCCGAATCGACAGCACAGATACGCAGTATTTT TRBJ2-3 15 . . TRBV5-1
CASSRQGFHEQYF TGTGCCAGCAGTCGACAGGGTTTCCACGAGCAGTACTTC TRBJ2-7 13 TRBD1 few TRBV11-2
CASSPRSANTGELFF TGTGCCAGCAGCCCCCGGTCAGCGAACACCGGGGAGCTGTTTTTT TRBJ2-2 15 . few TRBV7-9
CASSLGTGTYGYTF TGCGCCAGCAGCTTGGGTACAGGGACCTATGGCTACACCTTC TRBJ1-2 14 . few TRBV5-1
CASSSLRGGTEAFF TGCGCCAGCAGCTCCCTCCGGGGAGGCACTGAAGCTTTCTTT TRBJ1-1 14 . few TRBV5-1
CSAYRGYEQYF TGCAGTGCTTACAGGGGGTACGAGCAGTACTTC TRBJ2-7 11 TRBD1 once TRBV20-1
CATSGSGGGYGYTF TGTGCCACCAGCGGGAGCGGGGGAGGCTATGGCTACACCTTC TRBJ1-2 14 . . TRBV6-4
CASRKDRAYEQYF TGTGCCAGCAGGAAGGACAGAGCCTACGAGCAGTACTTC TRBJ2-7 13 . . TRBV6-2/TRBV6-3
CASRPTGTGIYRYGYTF TGTGCCAGCAGACCGACCGGGACAGGGATATATCGCTATGGCTACACCTTC TRBJ1-2 17 TRBD1 . TRBV6-6
CASSRTGVGTGELFF TGTGCCAGCAGTCGAACAGGGGTAGGCACCGGGGAGCTGTTTTTT TRBJ2-2 15 TRBD1 few TRBV6-1
CASSFFGQGDQPQHF TGTGCCAGCAGCTTTTTCGGCCAGGGTGATCAGCCCCAGCATTTT TRBJ1-5 15 . . TRBV5-5
CASSLDASTDTQYF TGTGCCAGCAGCCTTGACGCTAGCACAGATACGCAGTATTTT TRBJ2-3 14 . . TRBV6-2/TRBV6-3
CASTRGGPGDYEQYF TGTGCCAGCACCCGAGGAGGTCCGGGGGACTACGAGCAGTACTTC TRBJ2-7 15 . few TRBV6-2/TRBV6-3
CASSWTQSYEQYF TGTGCCAGCAGTTGGACCCAGTCCTACGAGCAGTACTTC TRBJ2-7 13 . many TRBV7-9
CSVGQGNTGELFF TGCAGCGTTGGGCAGGGGAACACCGGGGAGCTGTTTTTT TRBJ2-2 13 . . TRBV29-1
CASSRGTEETQYF TGTGCCAGCAGCCGGGGAACGGAAGAGACCCAGTACTTC TRBJ2-5 13 . many TRBV5-6
CASSESYREIFMNTEAFF TGTGCCAGCAGCGAAAGCTACAGGGAAATCTTCATGAACACTGAAGCTTTCTTT TRBJ1-1 18 . many TRBV12-3/TRBV12-4
CASSPGGFTLYGYTF TGTGCCAGTAGTCCCGGCGGATTCACCCTCTATGGCTACACCTTC TRBJ1-2 15 . many TRBV19
CASSYSRTGEVEQYF TGTGCCAGCAGCTACTCTAGGACAGGGGAGGTCGAGCAGTACTTC TRBJ2-7 15 TRBD1 . TRBV7-2
CATSAPGDTEAFF TGTGCCACCAGTGCCCCAGGGGACACTGAAGCTTTCTTT TRBJ1-1 13 . few TRBV24-1
CASSVELGGYGYTF TGTGCCAGCAGCGTAGAATTGGGGGGCTATGGCTACACCTTC TRBJ1-2 14 . . TRBV9
CASSFTGWSTEAFF TGTGCCAGCAGTTTCACGGGGTGGTCCACTGAAGCTTTCTTT TRBJ1-1 14 . . TRBV12-3/TRBV12-4
CSARDRTGLDGYTF TGCAGTGCTAGAGACAGGACAGGGCTCGATGGCTACACCTTC TRBJ1-2 14 TRBD1 . TRBV20-1
CASSPTDRVTDTQYF TGTGCCAGCAGCCCTACGGACAGGGTCACAGATACGCAGTATTTT TRBJ2-3 15 TRBD1 . TRBV7-6
CSVGRQGEKLFF TGCAGCGTTGGAAGGCAGGGCGAAAAACTGTTTTTT TRBJ1-4 12 . few TRBV29-1
CASNPGQGDQPQHF TGTGCCAGCAATCCAGGACAGGGGGACCAGCCCCAGCATTTT TRBJ1-5 14 TRBD1 few TRBV6-1
CSASPGAGGTYEQYF TGCAGTGCGTCCCCCGGGGCCGGAGGAACCTACGAGCAGTACTTC TRBJ2-7 15 . . TRBV20-1
CSAREGKRGSGANVLTF TGCAGTGCTAGAGAGGGGAAGAGGGGTTCTGGGGCCAACGTCCTGACTTTC TRBJ2-6 17 . once TRBV20-1
CASSYQGASNQPQHF TGTGCCAGCAGTTACCAGGGGGCGAGCAATCAGCCCCAGCATTTT TRBJ1-5 15 TRBD1 . TRBV6-2/TRBV6-3
CSARNPVNTEAFF TGCAGTGCTAGGAATCCGGTGAACACTGAAGCTTTCTTT TRBJ1-1 13 . few TRBV20-1
CAISEPFRRDRGYEQYF TGTGCCATCAGTGAGCCTTTCAGACGGGACAGGGGCTACGAGCAGTACTTC TRBJ2-7 17 TRBD1 few TRBV10-3
CATSDSTGASYNEQFF TGTGCCACCAGTGATTCTACAGGGGCCTCCTACAATGAGCAGTTCTTC TRBJ2-1 16 TRBD1 . TRBV24-1
CASSNGTPSEKLFF TGTGCCAGCAGCAACGGGACGCCTTCTGAAAAACTGTTTTTT TRBJ1-4 14 . . TRBV6-7
CSVGVIAGELFF TGCAGCGTTGGGGTGATAGCCGGGGAGCTGTTTTTT TRBJ2-2 12 . few TRBV29-1
CASSSQGLPGDTQYF TGTGCCAGCAGCTCACAGGGATTACCGGGCGATACGCAGTATTTT TRBJ2-3 15 . . TRBV5-6
CASSSPGQGQETQYF TGCGCCAGCAGCTCCCCGGGACAGGGCCAAGAGACCCAGTACTTC TRBJ2-5 15 TRBD1 few TRBV5-1
CAWSVTNYGYTF TGTGCCTGGAGTGTAACCAACTATGGCTACACCTTC TRBJ1-2 12 . once TRBV30
CAGSRDSRYNSPLHF TGTGCCGGATCCCGGGACAGCCGCTATAATTCACCCCTCCACTTT TRBJ1-6 15 TRBD1 many TRBV24-1
CASARQSEQYF TGTGCCAGCGCGAGGCAGTCCGAGCAGTACTTC TRBJ2-7 11 . . TRBV12-3/TRBV12-4
CASSLDPGGNTEAFF TGCGCCAGCAGCTTGGATCCAGGGGGGAACACTGAAGCTTTCTTT TRBJ1-1 15 TRBD1 many TRBV5-1
CASSAPWNTEAFF TGCGCCAGCAGCGCCCCTTGGAACACTGAAGCTTTCTTT TRBJ1-1 13 . . TRBV5-1
CSVRRQGWYEQYF TGCAGCGTTCGCAGACAGGGATGGTACGAGCAGTACTTC TRBJ2-7 13 TRBD1 few TRBV29-1
CASSTTRAGDTQYF TGTGCCAGCAGCACCACGCGGGCGGGCGATACGCAGTATTTT TRBJ2-3 14 . few TRBV7-2
CATSLDMGLNTEAFF TGTGCCACCAGCCTAGACATGGGGTTGAACACTGAAGCTTTCTTT TRBJ1-1 15 . . TRBV15
CASSLEGEDGYTF TGTGCCAGCAGCTTAGAGGGGGAAGATGGCTACACCTTC TRBJ1-2 13 . many TRBV7-9
CASSLLGYQETQYF TGTGCCAGCAGTTTGTTGGGCTACCAAGAGACCCAGTACTTC TRBJ2-5 14 . . TRBV12-3/TRBV12-4
CASSPRSGANYEQYF TGTGCCAGCAGCCCCAGGAGCGGGGCCAACTACGAGCAGTACTTC TRBJ2-7 15 TRBD2 many TRBV7-2
CASSQGEVTQYF TGCGCCAGCAGCCAGGGTGAGGTTACGCAGTATTTT TRBJ2-3 12 . . TRBV4-1